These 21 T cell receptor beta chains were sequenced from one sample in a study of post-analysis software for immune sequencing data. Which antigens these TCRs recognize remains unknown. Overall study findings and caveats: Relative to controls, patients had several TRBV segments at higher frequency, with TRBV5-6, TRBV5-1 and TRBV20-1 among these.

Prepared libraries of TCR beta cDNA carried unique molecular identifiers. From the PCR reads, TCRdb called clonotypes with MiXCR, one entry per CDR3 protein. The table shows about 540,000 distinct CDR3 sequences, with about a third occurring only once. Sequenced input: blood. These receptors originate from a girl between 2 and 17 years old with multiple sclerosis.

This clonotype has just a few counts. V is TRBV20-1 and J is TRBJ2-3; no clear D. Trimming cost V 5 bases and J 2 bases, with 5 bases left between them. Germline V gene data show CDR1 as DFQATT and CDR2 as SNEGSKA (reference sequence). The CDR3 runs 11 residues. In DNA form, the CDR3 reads TGCAGTGCTCCCCTCACAGATACGCAGTATTTT. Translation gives CSAPLTDTQYF.

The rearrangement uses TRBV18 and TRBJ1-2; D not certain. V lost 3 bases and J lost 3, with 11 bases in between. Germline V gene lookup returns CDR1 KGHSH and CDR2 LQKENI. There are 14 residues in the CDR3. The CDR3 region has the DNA TGTGCCAGCTCACCTACAGCGTCTTACTATGGCTACACCTTC. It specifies CASSPTASYYGYTF. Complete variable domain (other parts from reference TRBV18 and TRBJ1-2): NAGVMQNPRHLVRRRGQEARLRCSPMKGHSHVYWYRQLPEEGLKFMVYLQKENIIDESGMPKERFSAEFPKEGPSILRIQQVVRGDSAAYFCASSPTASYYGYTFGSGTRLTVV.

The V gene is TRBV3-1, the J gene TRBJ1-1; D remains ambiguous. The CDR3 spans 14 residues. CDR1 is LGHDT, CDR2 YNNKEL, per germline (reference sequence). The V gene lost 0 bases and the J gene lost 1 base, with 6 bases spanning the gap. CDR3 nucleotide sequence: TGTGCCAGCAGCCAAGATACAACGAACACTGAAGCTTTCTTT. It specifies CASSQDTTNTEAFF.

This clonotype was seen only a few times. As DNA, the CDR3 is TGCAGTGCCAGTTTGGGACAGCGGGGCTACACCTTC. It yields the protein CSASLGQRGYTF. The chain is built from TRBV20-1 and TRBJ1-2, with 7 bases aligning to TRBD1. This CDR3 comprises 12 residues. Germline assignment: CDR1 DFQATT and CDR2 SNEGSKA (reference sequence). Germline trimming cut 6 bases from V and 8 bases from J; bases unmatched to any gene: 9.

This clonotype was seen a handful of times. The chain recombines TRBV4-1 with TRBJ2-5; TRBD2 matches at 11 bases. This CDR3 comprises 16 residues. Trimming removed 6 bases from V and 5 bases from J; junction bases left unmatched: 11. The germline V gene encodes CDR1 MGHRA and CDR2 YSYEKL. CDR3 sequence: CASSLLSGGAGETQYF. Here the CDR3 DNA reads TGCGCCAGCAGTCTGCTTAGCGGGGGGGCCGGTGAGACCCAGTACTTC.

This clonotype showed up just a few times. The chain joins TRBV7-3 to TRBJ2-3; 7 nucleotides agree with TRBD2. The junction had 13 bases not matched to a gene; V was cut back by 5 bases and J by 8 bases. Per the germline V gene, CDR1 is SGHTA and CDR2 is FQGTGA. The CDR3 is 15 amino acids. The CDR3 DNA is TGTGCCAGCAGCCCCCAGGGCGGGAGTAGCAGTACGCAGTATTTT. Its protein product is CASSPQGGSSSTQYF. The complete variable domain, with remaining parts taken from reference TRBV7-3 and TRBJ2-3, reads GAGVSQTPSNKVTEKGKYVELRCDPISGHTALYWYRQSLGQGPEFLIYFQGTGAADDSGLPNDRFFAVRPEGSVSTLKIQRTERGDSAVYLCASSPQGGSSSTQYFGPGTRLTVL.

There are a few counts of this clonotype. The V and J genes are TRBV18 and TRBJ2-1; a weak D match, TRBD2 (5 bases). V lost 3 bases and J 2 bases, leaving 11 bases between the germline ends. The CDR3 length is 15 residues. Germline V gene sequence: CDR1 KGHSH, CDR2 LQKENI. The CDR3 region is CASSPMPGTYNEQFF. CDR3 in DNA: TGTGCCAGCTCACCGATGCCGGGGACCTACAATGAGCAGTTCTTC.

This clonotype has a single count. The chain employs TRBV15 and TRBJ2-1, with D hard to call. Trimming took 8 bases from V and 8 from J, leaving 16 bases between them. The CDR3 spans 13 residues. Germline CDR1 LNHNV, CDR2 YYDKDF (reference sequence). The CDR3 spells CATSRASVHEQFF. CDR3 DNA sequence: TGTGCCACCTCTAGGGCGTCTGTCCATGAGCAGTTCTTC. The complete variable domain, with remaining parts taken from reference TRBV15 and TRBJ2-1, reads DAMVIQNPRYQVTQFGKPVTLSCSQTLNHNVMYWYQQKSSQAPKLLFHYYDKDFNNEADTPDNFQSRRPNTSFCFLDIRSPGLGDTAMYLCATSRASVHEQFFGPGTRLTVL.

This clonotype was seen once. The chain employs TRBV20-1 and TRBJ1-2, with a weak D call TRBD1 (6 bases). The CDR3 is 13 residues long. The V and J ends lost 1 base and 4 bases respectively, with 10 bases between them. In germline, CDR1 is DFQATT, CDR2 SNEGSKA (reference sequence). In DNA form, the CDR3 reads TGCAGTGCTAGAGGGGGGGCTGGCTATGGCTACACCTTC. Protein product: CSARGGAGYGYTF.

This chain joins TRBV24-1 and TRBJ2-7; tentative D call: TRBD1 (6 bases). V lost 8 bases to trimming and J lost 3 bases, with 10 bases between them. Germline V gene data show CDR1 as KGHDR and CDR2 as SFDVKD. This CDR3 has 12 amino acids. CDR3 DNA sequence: TGTGCCACCACGGACAGCTACTACGAGCAGTACTTC. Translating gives CATTDSYYEQYF.

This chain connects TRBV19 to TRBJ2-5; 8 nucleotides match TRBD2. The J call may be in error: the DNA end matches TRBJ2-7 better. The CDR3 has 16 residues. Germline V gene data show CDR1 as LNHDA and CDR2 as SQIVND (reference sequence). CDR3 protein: CASSIGQTSERYEQYF. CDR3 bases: TGTGCCAGTAGTATAGGCCAGACTAGCGAGAGATACGAGCAGTACTTC.

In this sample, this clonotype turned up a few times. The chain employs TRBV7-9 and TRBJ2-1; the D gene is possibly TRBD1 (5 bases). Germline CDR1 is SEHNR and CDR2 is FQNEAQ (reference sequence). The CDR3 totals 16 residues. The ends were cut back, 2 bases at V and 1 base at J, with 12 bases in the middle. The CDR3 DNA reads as TGTGCCAGCAGCTTAAGGGGCGTGGGGTCCTACAATGAGCAGTTCTTC. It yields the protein CASSLRGVGSYNEQFF.

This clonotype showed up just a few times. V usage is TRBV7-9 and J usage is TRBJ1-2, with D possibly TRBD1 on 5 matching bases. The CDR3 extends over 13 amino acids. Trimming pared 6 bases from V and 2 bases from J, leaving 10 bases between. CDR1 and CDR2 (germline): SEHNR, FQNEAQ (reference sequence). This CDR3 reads CASRQGTNYGYTF. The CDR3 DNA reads TGTGCCAGCAGACAAGGGACCAACTATGGCTACACCTTC.

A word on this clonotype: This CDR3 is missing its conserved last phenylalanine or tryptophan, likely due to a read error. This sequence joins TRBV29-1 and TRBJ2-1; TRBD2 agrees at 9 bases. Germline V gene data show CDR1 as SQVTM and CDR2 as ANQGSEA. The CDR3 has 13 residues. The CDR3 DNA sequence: TGCTGCGTTGATCGCGGGGGGGCGGATGAGCAGTTCTGC. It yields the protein CCVDRGGADEQFC.

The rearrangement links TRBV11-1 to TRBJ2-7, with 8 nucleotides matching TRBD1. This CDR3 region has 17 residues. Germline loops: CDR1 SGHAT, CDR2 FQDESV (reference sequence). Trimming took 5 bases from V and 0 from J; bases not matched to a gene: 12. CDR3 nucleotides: TGTGCCAGCAGCCCCCCCGAGGGCAGGGGGCCCTCCTACGAGCAGTACTTC. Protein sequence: CASSPPEGRGPSYEQYF.

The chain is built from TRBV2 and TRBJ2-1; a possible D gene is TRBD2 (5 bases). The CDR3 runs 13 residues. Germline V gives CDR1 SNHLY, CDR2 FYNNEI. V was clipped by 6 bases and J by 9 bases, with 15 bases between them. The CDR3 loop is CASSQRTPAEQFF. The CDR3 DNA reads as TGTGCCAGCAGCCAAAGGACTCCAGCTGAGCAGTTCTTC. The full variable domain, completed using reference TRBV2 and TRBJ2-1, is EPEVTQTPSHQVTQMGQEVILRCVPISNHLYFYWYRQILGQKVEFLVSFYNNEISEKSEIFDDQFSVERPDGSNFTLKIRSTKLEDSAMYFCASSQRTPAEQFFGPGTRLTVL.

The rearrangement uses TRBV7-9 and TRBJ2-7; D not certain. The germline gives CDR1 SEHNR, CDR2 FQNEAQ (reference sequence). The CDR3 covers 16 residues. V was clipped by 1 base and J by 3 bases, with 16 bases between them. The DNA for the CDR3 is TGTGCCAGCAGCTTAGGAGATATAGGCGGTAACTACGAGCAGTACTTC. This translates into CASSLGDIGGNYEQYF. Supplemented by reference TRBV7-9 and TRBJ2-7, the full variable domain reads DTGVSQNPRHKITKRGQNVTFRCDPISEHNRLYWYRQTLGQGPEFLTYFQNEAQLEKSRLLSDRFSAERPKGSFSTLEIQRTEQGDSAMYLCASSLGDIGGNYEQYFGPGTRLTVT.

CDR3 sequence reads: CASSLAVSSLGPGELFF. The CDR3 coding sequence is TGTGCCAGCAGCTTAGCTGTGTCCTCCCTTGGGCCCGGGGAGCTGTTTTTT. The chain uses TRBV7-8 and TRBJ2-2; no definite D call. Germline V gene lookup returns CDR1 SGHVS and CDR2 FQNEAQ. The CDR3 is 17 residues long. V was shortened by 0 bases and J by 6 bases, with 17 bases between the two germline ends.

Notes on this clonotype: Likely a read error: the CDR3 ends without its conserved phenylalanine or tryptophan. The CDR3 DNA reads as TGTGCCTGCAGCCCGCCGGGACAGGAAAATTACAATGAGCAGTTCTTA. It encodes CACSPPGQENYNEQFL. V gene TRBV7-9 combines with J gene TRBJ2-1, with 8 bases fitting TRBD1. CDR1 is SEHNR and CDR2 is FQNEAQ in the germline V gene (reference sequence). The CDR3 contains 16 residues.

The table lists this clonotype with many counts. The chain's CDR3 is CASSLGQEYEQYF. The CDR3 coding sequence is TGTGCCAGCAGTTTGGGACAGGAGTACGAGCAGTACTTC. This rearrangement joins TRBV27 to TRBJ2-7; 8 bases are a match to TRBD1. The CDR3 runs 13 residues. The germline V gene encodes CDR1 MNHEY and CDR2 SMNVEV (reference sequence). Germline trimming cut 3 bases from V and 4 bases from J; bases unmatched to any gene: 2.

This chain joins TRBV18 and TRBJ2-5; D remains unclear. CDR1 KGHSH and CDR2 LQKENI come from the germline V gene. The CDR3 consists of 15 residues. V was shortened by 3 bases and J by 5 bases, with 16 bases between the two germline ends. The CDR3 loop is CASSPLGLATETQYF. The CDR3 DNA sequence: TGTGCCAGCTCACCTTTAGGGCTGGCGACGGAGACCCAGTACTTC.